The 27 T cell receptor beta chains listed next were all sequenced from one sample in a study of beta chain features in type 1 diabetes listed by TCRdb under 2018. Library preparation used the immunoSEQ multiplex PCR assay. The entire amount of isolated RNA was reverse transcribed using the High Capacity cDNA Reverse Transcription Kit, so the sequenced TCRB transcripts were expressed ones. Entries here come from immuneACCESS through TCRdb and include only in-frame sequences with V and J called. Some clones fail to appear in such tables; in the studies checked, an unresolved V gene covers under half of the shortfall, and the cause of the remainder is unknown. The sample table contains about 250,000 clones; only one count was recorded for 14% of them. The ten largest clones take up more than 0.025% of the sample. Sequenced sample: naive CD4+ T cells from blood. Taken with the paper, the label for cell subset or site translates to: true naive CD4+ T cells. The origin of the receptors is a woman aged 40 to 50 in good health.

This clone showed up just a few times. This chain uses TRBV2 with TRBJ2-2; no firm D call. Trimming took 1 base from V and 2 from J, leaving 8 bases between them. From germline, CDR1 is SNHLY and CDR2 FYNNEI. The CDR3 sequence is 15 residues long. The CDR3 DNA reads as TGTGCCAGCAGTGAAGAGACACCTAACACCGGGGAGCTGTTTTTT. Its translation is CASSEETPNTGELFF. The whole variable domain, remainder taken from reference TRBV2 and TRBJ2-2, is EPEVTQTPSHQVTQMGQEVILRCVPISNHLYFYWYRQILGQKVEFLVSFYNNEISEKSEIFDDQFSVERPDGSNFTLKIRSTKLEDSAMYFCASSEETPNTGELFFGEGSRLTVL.

The chain uses TRBV11-2 and TRBJ2-1; the D gene is possibly TRBD2 (6 bases). Germline values: CDR1 SGHAT, CDR2 FQNNGV. The CDR3 length is 15 residues. V was pared by 7 bases and J by 7 bases, with 20 bases between. CDR3 protein: CASTNGAHRGNEQFF. DNA for the CDR3: TGTGCCAGCACCAACGGGGCCCACCGGGGGAATGAGCAGTTCTTC.

This chain links TRBV5-5 with TRBJ2-7; D may be TRBD2 (6 bases). This CDR3 comprises 16 residues. Germline CDR1 and CDR2: SGHKS and YYEKEE (reference sequence). V was pared by 3 bases and J by 0 bases, with 16 bases between. The CDR3 region has the DNA TGTGCCAGCAGCTGGGGCGGGGCAGTAGACTCCTACGAGCAGTACTTC. This translates into CASSWGGAVDSYEQYF. Filled out from reference TRBV5-5 and TRBJ2-7, the complete variable domain reads DAGVTQSPTHLIKTRGQQVTLRCSPISGHKSVSWYQQVLGQGPQFIFQYYEKEERGRGNFPDRFSARQFPNYSSELNVNALLLGDSALYLCASSWGGAVDSYEQYFGPGTRLTVT.

J is TRBJ2-1 and V is TRBV7-8; TRBD2 matches 12 bases. CDR3 size: 15 residues. The germline CDR1 and CDR2 sequences are SGHVS and FQNEAQ. With 5 bases clipped from V and 11 bases from J, the junction kept 10 bases outside the gene matches. Here the CDR3 DNA reads TGTGCCAGCAGCAAGCCTAGCGGGGGGGCCTCTAAGCAGTTCTTC. Its protein is CASSKPSGGASKQFF.

The chain carries TRBV28 and TRBJ2-1, with 14 bases fitting TRBD2. CDR3 length: 18 residues. V lost 5 bases, J lost 4 bases, and 10 bases stayed unmatched. The V gene's germline CDR1 is MDHEN and CDR2 SYDVKM. CDR3 nucleotides: TGTGCCAGCAGTCAACCTTCCGGACTAGCGGGGGGTTACAATGAGCAGTTCTTC. Protein sequence: CASSQPSGLAGGYNEQFF.

This clone occurred a few times. This chain joins TRBV4-1 and TRBJ2-7, with TRBD1 identical over 7 bases. V was clipped by 0 bases and J by 3 bases; unmatched bases: 8. The length of the CDR3 is 16 residues. Per the germline V gene, CDR1 is MGHRA and CDR2 is YSYEKL. CDR3 in DNA: TGCGCCAGCAGCCAAGATAAGGGGGCGATCTTCTACGAGCAGTACTTC. This gives the protein CASSQDKGAIFYEQYF.

In this sample, this clone turned up a few times. The rearrangement uses TRBV7-2 and TRBJ2-5, with D possibly being TRBD1 (5 bases). Per germline, CDR1 SGHTA and CDR2 FQGNSA. CDR3 length: 15 amino acids. V dropped 4 bases and J dropped 5 bases, with 17 bases sitting between them. CDR3: CASSSYVSGKETQYF. CDR3 in DNA: TGTGCCAGCAGCTCCTATGTGTCAGGGAAGGAGACCCAGTACTTC.

This clone was detected a few times. The chain combines TRBV6-6 with TRBJ2-7; D gene unclear. V lost 0 bases and J 5 bases, leaving 11 bases between the germline ends. Germline CDR1 reads MNHNY; CDR2 reads SVGAGI (reference sequence). The CDR3 consists of 14 residues. CDR3: CASSYSTARNEQYF. CDR3 bases: TGTGCCAGCAGTTACTCGACGGCTAGGAACGAGCAGTACTTC.

J is TRBJ1-6 and V is TRBV6-5, with D possibly being TRBD1 (6 bases). CDR3 size: 14 residues. CDR1 and CDR2 (germline): MNHEY, SVGAGI. V lost 5 bases to trimming and J lost 4 bases, with 9 bases between them. The CDR3 is CASSEDRYNSPLHF. The CDR3 DNA follows: TGTGCCAGCAGTGAGGACAGATATAATTCACCCCTCCACTTT.

This clone turned up a few times. The rearrangement joins TRBV18 to TRBJ2-1; D might be TRBD1 (6 bases). Germline loops: CDR1 KGHSH, CDR2 LQKENI. V was pared by 3 bases and J by 4 bases, with 10 bases between. This CDR3 contains 14 residues. The CDR3 nucleotides are TGTGCCAGCTCACCCTCCGGACAGTACAATGAGCAGTTCTTC. Its translation is CASSPSGQYNEQFF.

This rearrangement joins TRBV5-6 to TRBJ1-2, with D tentatively TRBD1 (6 bases). The germline V gene has CDR1 SGHDT and CDR2 YYEEEE. CDR3 size: 14 residues. The V and J ends lost 3 bases and 2 bases respectively, with 11 bases between them. The CDR3 loop is CASSWGTHNYGYTF. In DNA, the CDR3 is TGTGCCAGCAGCTGGGGGACACACAACTATGGCTACACCTTC.

The chain is built from TRBV5-8 and TRBJ2-2, with D possibly being TRBD1 (6 bases). CDR3 length: 15 amino acids. The V and J ends lost 3 bases and 0 bases respectively, with 9 bases between them. Germline-derived CDR1 and CDR2 are SGHTS and YDEGEE. The DNA of the CDR3 is TGTGCCAGCAGCTGGGACACCGCGAACACCGGGGAGCTGTTTTTT. Amino acid sequence: CASSWDTANTGELFF.

This clone showed up just a few times. The chain couples TRBV11-2 to TRBJ2-7; 12 bases fit TRBD1. Per germline, CDR1 SGHAT and CDR2 FQNNGV. The CDR3 is made up of 14 amino acids. V was clipped by 5 bases and J by 7 bases; unmatched bases: 6. The CDR3 sequence: CASSAGQGAREQYF. Here the CDR3 DNA reads TGTGCCAGCAGCGCGGGACAGGGGGCGCGAGAGCAGTACTTC.

This clone was seen a handful of times. The gene calls are TRBV7-2 and TRBJ2-7; no definite D call. Trimming left V 5 bases short and J 2 bases short, with 13 bases between. Germline values: CDR1 SGHTA, CDR2 FQGNSA. The CDR3 is 14 amino acids. The CDR3 DNA follows: TGTGCCAGCAGCCCTCCCGTCGGTACCTACGAGCAGTACTTC. Translating it yields CASSPPVGTYEQYF.

This clone has a handful of counts. The chain couples TRBV6-5 to TRBJ1-2, with a possible D match to TRBD1 (6 bases). This CDR3 contains 15 residues. Between the trimmed V and J ends, which lost 6 bases and 5 bases, there was a span of 19 bases. Germline CDR1 reads MNHEY; CDR2 reads SVGAGI. The CDR3 DNA reads TGTGCCAGCAGCCGAGATGGACAGCTTAAGTATGGCTACACCTTC. Protein sequence: CASSRDGQLKYGYTF.

This clone was observed a few times. The chain is built from TRBV5-1 and TRBJ2-7; possible D gene TRBD1, 5 bases. Trimming cost V 0 bases and J 2 bases, with 12 bases left between them. Per germline, CDR1 SGHRS and CDR2 YFSETQ. The CDR3 covers 15 residues. The CDR3 sequence: CASSLALGQTYEQYF. CDR3 in DNA: TGCGCCAGCAGCTTGGCCTTAGGACAAACCTACGAGCAGTACTTC.

This clone was detected a few times. V usage is TRBV9 and J usage is TRBJ2-7; tentative D call: TRBD2 (5 bases). The CDR3 extends over 15 amino acids. Germline V CDR1 and CDR2: SGDLS, YYNGEE. Trimming took off 2 bases at V and 2 bases at J, with 14 bases between the two ends. The chain's CDR3 is CASSVGGLSTYEQYF. The CDR3 DNA follows: TGTGCCAGCAGCGTTGGAGGACTGTCTACCTACGAGCAGTACTTC.

The chain joins TRBV19 to TRBJ1-1, with a tentative D call TRBD1 (5 bases). V was trimmed by 7 bases and J by 11 bases, leaving 17 bases between them. CDR1 is LNHDA and CDR2 is SQIVND in the germline V gene (reference sequence). This CDR3 has 12 amino acids. The chain's CDR3 is CASTAWGVVAFF. The DNA of the CDR3 is TGTGCCAGTACGGCATGGGGCGTCGTTGCTTTCTTT.

This clone showed up just a few times. This rearrangement joins TRBV19 to TRBJ2-2, with 8 bases identical to TRBD2. The CDR3 is 14 residues long. With V trimmed by 5 bases and J by 4 bases, 3 bases remained unmatched. The germline gives CDR1 LNHDA, CDR2 SQIVND (reference sequence). The CDR3 loop reads CASSRGGGTGELFF. CDR3 DNA sequence: TGTGCCAGTAGTCGGGGGGGCGGCACCGGGGAGCTGTTTTTT.

The rearrangement uses TRBV5-4 and TRBJ1-1; D uncertain. CDR3 size: 13 residues. Between the trimmed V and J ends, which lost 3 bases and 0 bases, there was a span of 6 bases. Per the germline V gene, CDR1 is SGHNT and CDR2 is YYREEE (reference sequence). CDR3 DNA sequence: TGTGCCAGCAGCTCCAGGATGAACACTGAAGCTTTCTTT. Protein sequence: CASSSRMNTEAFF.

About this clone: One junction end does not reproduce the germline sequence, and a read error may be involved. The chain couples TRBV6-5 to TRBJ1-1; a possible D gene is TRBD1 (5 bases). CDR1 is MNHEY and CDR2 is SVGAGI in the germline V gene. The CDR3 is 13 residues long. The CDR3 DNA reads as TGTGCCAGCAGTAATCCTACCGGGACTGGAGCTTTCTTT. Residues: CASSNPTGTGAFF.

This clone was counted a few times. As DNA, the CDR3 is TGTGCCAGCAGCGTAGGATCCGCCGGACAAGCTAATGAAAAACTGTTTTTT. Protein: CASSVGSAGQANEKLFF. The chain recombines TRBV9 with TRBJ1-4; TRBD1 is a possible D gene (5 bases). Trimming cost V 0 bases and J 3 bases, with 15 bases left between them. Germline-derived CDR1 and CDR2 are SGDLS and YYNGEE. The CDR3 contains 17 residues.

This clone was observed a handful of times. A junction end diverges from the germline sequence, so it may reflect a read error. This chain connects TRBV2 to TRBJ2-6; maybe TRBD1 (6 bases). Germline V gene sequence: CDR1 SNHLY, CDR2 FYNNEI. The CDR3 length is 13 residues. CDR3 protein: CAGRGAGANVLTF. CDR3 DNA sequence: TGTGCCGGCAGGGGAGCTGGGGCCAACGTCCTGACTTTC.

The chain has TRBV28 and TRBJ1-2; 11 bases match TRBD1. Unmatched junction bases numbered 4, after V lost 4 bases and J lost 3 bases. The CDR3 is made up of 15 amino acids. CDR1 MDHEN and CDR2 SYDVKM come from the germline V gene. The CDR3 DNA reads TGTGCCAGCAGTTCGGGACAGGGGGGAGACTATGGCTACACCTTC. It codes for CASSSGQGGDYGYTF.

This sequence joins TRBV9 and TRBJ2-7; unclear D gene. Germline CDR1 SGDLS, CDR2 YYNGEE. V gave up 2 bases and J gave up 1 base, with 10 bases separating them. The CDR3 is made up of 14 amino acids. The CDR3 DNA reads TGTGCCAGCAGCGTCCAGGCGCAATCCTACGAGCAGTACTTC. Its protein product is CASSVQAQSYEQYF. The full variable domain, in which reference TRBV9 and TRBJ2-7 provide the parts outside the CDR3, is DSGVTQTPKHLITATGQRVTLRCSPRSGDLSVYWYQQSLDQGLQFLIQYYNGEERAKGNILERFSAQQFPDLHSELNLSSLELGDSALYFCASSVQAQSYEQYFGPGTRLTVT.

CDR3: CASSPPGGDGANVLTF. The CDR3 DNA reads TGTGCCAGCTCACCACCCGGGGGAGATGGGGCCAACGTCCTGACTTTC. This chain links TRBV18 with TRBJ2-6; D might be TRBD2 (6 bases). Trimming removed 0 bases from V and 3 bases from J, with 9 bases in between. CDR1 and CDR2 from the germline V gene are KGHSH and LQKENI. The CDR3 has 16 amino acids.

The gene calls are TRBV5-4 and TRBJ1-3; 7 nucleotides agree with TRBD1. Germline trimming cut 4 bases from V and 0 bases from J; bases unmatched to any gene: 4. The CDR3 is 15 residues long. Germline CDR1 SGHNT, CDR2 YYREEE (reference sequence). In DNA, the CDR3 is TGTGCCAGCAGCACCGACAGGGACTCTGGAAACACCATATATTTT. It is translated as CASSTDRDSGNTIYF.